Listed here are 22 T cell receptor beta chains from one sample, sequenced in a study of blood T cell repertoires in COVID-19. Produced via immunoSEQ multiplex PCR; TCRdb's table is partial and in-frame only. The repertoire has roughly 42,000 clones, almost 80% of them found once; the top ten carry approximately 30%. The sample consisted of peripheral blood. Every receptor here comes from an elderly woman with acute or convalescent COVID-19.

In its sample, this clone was seen a few times. The chain combines TRBV24-1 with TRBJ1-4; no clear D. The CDR3 runs 18 residues. V lost 1 base to trimming and J lost 7 bases, with 21 bases between them. CDR1 is KGHDR, CDR2 SFDVKD, per germline. CDR3 sequence: CATSDFSLRNSVSEKLFF. CDR3 nucleotide sequence: TGTGCCACCAGTGATTTTTCCCTGCGTAATTCCGTATCTGAAAAACTGTTTTTT.

The chain couples TRBV18 to TRBJ1-2; D remains ambiguous. Germline loops: CDR1 KGHSH, CDR2 LQKENI. Trimming shortened V by 4 bases and J by 4 bases, and 13 bases separated the two germline ends. The CDR3 loop spans 14 amino acids. CDR3 sequence reads: CASSQALFGYGYTF. Written as DNA, the CDR3 is TGTGCCAGCTCACAAGCCCTTTTCGGCTATGGCTACACCTTC.

This clone occurred a few times. This rearrangement joins TRBV11-2 to TRBJ2-7; D is uncertain. This CDR3 is built from 11 residues. Germline CDR1 and CDR2: SGHAT and FQNNGV. Trimming cost V 5 bases and J 3 bases, with 5 bases left between them. The CDR3, as DNA: TGTGCCAGCAGCCAAAACTACGAGCAGTACTTC. Translated, it gives CASSQNYEQYF.

In this sample, this clone turned up a few times. The genes are TRBV9 and TRBJ1-6; 9 nucleotides agree with TRBD1. CDR1 and CDR2 from the germline V gene are SGDLS and YYNGEE. The J segment lost 6 bases and the V segment lost 5 bases, leaving 9 bases of the junction unmatched. CDR3 size: 16 residues. The DNA of the CDR3 is TGTGCCAGCAGTCGTTTAGACAGGGGGTTTAATTCACCCCTCCACTTT. It encodes CASSRLDRGFNSPLHF.

The genes are TRBV19 and TRBJ1-2; 7 nucleotides align to TRBD1. V shed 7 bases and J 2 bases; nucleotides not matched to a gene: 7. CDR3 length equals 14 residues. CDR1 LNHDA and CDR2 SQIVND come from the germline V gene (reference sequence). The CDR3 DNA is TGTGCCAGTACTCTCCCAGGGGGGAACTATGGCTACACCTTC. Its protein is CASTLPGGNYGYTF.

The chain joins TRBV29-1 to TRBJ1-2; 11 bases align to TRBD1. Trimming at V came to 6 bases and at J to 8 bases, leaving 14 bases not matched to a gene. CDR3 length equals 15 residues. Germline CDR1 reads SQVTM; CDR2 reads ANQGSEA. The CDR3 sequence is CSVQGGQGAVSGYTF. The CDR3 DNA is TGCAGCGTCCAAGGAGGACAGGGGGCAGTAAGCGGCTACACCTTC. Full variable domain (rest looked up from reference TRBV29-1 and TRBJ1-2): SAVISQKPSRDICQRGTSLTIQCQVDSQVTMMFWYRQQPGQSLTLIATANQGSEATYESGFVIDKFPISRPNLTFSTLTVSNMSPEDSSIYLCSVQGGQGAVSGYTFGSGTRLTVV.

The V call is TRBV28, the J call TRBJ2-7; tentative D call: TRBD1 (6 bases). CDR1 is MDHEN, CDR2 SYDVKM, per germline. With 5 bases removed from V and 3 bases from J, the gap between germline ends came to 14 bases. CDR3 size: 14 residues. CDR3 nucleotides: TGTGCCAGCAGTCACGGGACAAAACACTACGAGCAGTACTTC. Its protein is CASSHGTKHYEQYF.

The J gene is TRBJ2-5, the V gene TRBV25-1; D is possibly TRBD2 (5 bases). This CDR3 is built from 12 residues. Per the germline V gene, CDR1 is MGHDK and CDR2 is SYGVNS. V lost 2 bases and J lost 4, with 5 bases in between. CDR3 in amino acids: CASSEGGETQYF. CDR3 nucleotide sequence: TGTGCCAGCAGTGAAGGAGGAGAGACCCAGTACTTC.

The chain employs TRBV19 and TRBJ1-3, with D maybe TRBD1 (5 bases). From germline, CDR1 is LNHDA and CDR2 SQIVND (reference sequence). The CDR3 totals 13 residues. V lost 9 bases, J lost 3 bases, and 12 bases lay in between. The CDR3 reads CASYGGNGNTIYF. The DNA of the CDR3 is TGTGCCAGCTACGGGGGGAATGGAAACACCATATATTTT.

In this sample, this clone turned up once. The rearrangement uses TRBV11-2 and TRBJ1-1, with 9 bases aligning to TRBD1. V shed 3 bases and J 4 bases; nucleotides not matched to a gene: 9. The length of the CDR3 is 16 residues. Germline CDR1 is SGHAT and CDR2 is FQNNGV. CDR3 in DNA: TGTGCCAGCAGCTTTCCACAGGGGGCTATCGGCACTGAAGCTTTCTTT. Residues: CASSFPQGAIGTEAFF. Combining the CDR3 with reference TRBV11-2 and TRBJ1-1 gives the whole variable domain EAGVAQSPRYKIIEKRQSVAFWCNPISGHATLYWYQQILGQGPKLLIQFQNNGVVDDSQLPKDRFSAERLKGVDSTLKIQPAKLEDSAVYLCASSFPQGAIGTEAFFGQGTRLTVV.

This clone was observed once. One end of the junction varies from germline; a read error may be responsible. The chain has TRBV19 and TRBJ1-1; D is ambiguous. The germline V gene has CDR1 LNHDA and CDR2 SQIVND (reference sequence). The CDR3 runs to 14 residues. CDR3 sequence: CASTIAGSYTEAFF. CDR3 in DNA: TGTGCCAGTACTATAGCAGGATCATACACTGAAGCTTTCTTT.

V gene TRBV7-2 combines with J gene TRBJ1-2, with 7 bases fitting TRBD1. V was pared by 7 bases and J by 8 bases, with 13 bases of the junction left unmatched. The CDR3 loop spans 14 amino acids. Germline V gene lookup returns CDR1 SGHTA and CDR2 FQGNSA. Here the CDR3 reads CASNNLGDSNGYTF. As DNA, the CDR3 is TGTGCCAGCAACAACCTTGGGGACAGCAACGGCTACACCTTC.

The rearrangement uses TRBV4-2 and TRBJ1-4, with D perhaps matching TRBD1 (6 bases). V dropped 0 bases and J dropped 10 bases, with 15 bases sitting between them. This CDR3 comprises 15 residues. CDR1 is LGHNA, CDR2 YNFKEQ, per germline. The CDR3: CASSQDRRGEGKLFF. The CDR3 nucleotides read TGTGCCAGCAGCCAAGATCGAAGGGGGGAGGGAAAACTGTTTTTT.

Points on this clone: The junction shows a germline mismatch at one end, possibly a read error. This chain links TRBV7-6 with TRBJ2-2, with 11 bases fitting TRBD2. The CDR3 length is 17 residues. Germline CDR1 is SGHVS and CDR2 is FNYEAQ. The CDR3 reads CASSREGLADEHRGAVF. DNA of the CDR3: TGTGCCAGCAGCAGAGAGGGACTAGCGGATGAACACCGGGGAGCTGTTTTT. Using reference TRBV7-6 and TRBJ2-2 for the parts outside the CDR3, the full variable domain is GAGVSQSPRYKVTKRGQDVALRCDPISGHVSLYWYRQALGQGPEFLTYFNYEAQQDKSGLPNDRFSAERPEGSISTLTIQRTEQRDSAMYRCASSREGLADEHRGAVFGEGSRLTVL.

The chain recombines TRBV10-2 with TRBJ2-2; TRBD2 aligns across 10 bases. The ends lost 10 bases at V and 0 bases at J; junction bases unmatched: 5. The CDR3 runs to 15 residues. CDR1 is WSHSY and CDR2 is SAAADI in the germline V gene. CDR3 DNA sequence: TGCGCCACAGGCCTAGCGGGAGCGAACACCGGGGAGCTGTTTTTT. Its translation: CATGLAGANTGELFF.

V is TRBV30 and J is TRBJ1-3; D ambiguous. Trimming shortened V by 3 bases and J by 0 bases, and 6 bases separated the two germline ends. The CDR3 has 13 residues. CDR1 and CDR2 (germline): GTSNPN, SVGIG (reference sequence). As DNA, the CDR3 is TGTGCCTGGAGCAAGCACTCTGGAAACACCATATATTTT. This gives the protein CAWSKHSGNTIYF.

The V and J genes are TRBV18 and TRBJ2-1, with a weak D call TRBD1 (6 bases). The V gene's germline CDR1 is KGHSH and CDR2 LQKENI. This CDR3 contains 16 residues. With 4 bases removed from V and 2 bases from J, the gap between germline ends came to 15 bases. CDR3 nucleotide sequence: TGTGCCAGCTCACAAGACAGGATGGGGACCTACAATGAGCAGTTCTTC. It yields the protein CASSQDRMGTYNEQFF.

This clone was recorded a few times. The chain links TRBV24-1 to TRBJ2-2; 9 positions match TRBD1. The V and J ends lost 4 bases and 4 bases, in that order; junction bases with no gene match: 3. The CDR3 runs 15 residues. Germline V CDR1 and CDR2: KGHDR, SFDVKD. CDR3 amino acids: CATSDSQGATGELFF. The CDR3 bases are TGTGCCACCAGTGACTCACAGGGGGCCACCGGGGAGCTGTTTTTT.

V is TRBV4-3 and J is TRBJ2-3, with 8 nucleotides matching TRBD2. The CDR3 sequence is 18 residues long. The trim removed 4 bases at V and 3 bases at J, leaving 15 bases unmatched. Germline values: CDR1 LGHNA, CDR2 YSLEER. The CDR3 loop is CASSLAPSPGGPTDTQYF. CDR3 sequence (DNA): TGCGCCAGCAGCCTCGCCCCCTCCCCGGGAGGGCCAACAGATACGCAGTATTTT.

This clone appeared a few times. The chain employs TRBV12-5 and TRBJ1-2; weak D call: TRBD1 (5 bases). The germline CDR1 and CDR2 sequences are LGHNT and FRNRAP. This CDR3 is 14 amino acids long. Trimming took off 6 bases at V and 1 base at J, with 12 bases between the two ends. This chain's CDR3 is CASGLRTLNYGYTF. The CDR3 coding sequence is TGTGCTAGTGGCCTCCGGACACTTAACTATGGCTACACCTTC.

To note about this clone: The germline gene is not matched at one end of the junction; a read error may be the cause. The chain employs TRBV5-1 and TRBJ2-2, with D tentatively TRBD1 (6 bases). The CDR3 contains 14 residues. Germline V lookup: CDR1 SGHRS, CDR2 YFSETQ. The CDR3 bases are TGCGCCAGCAGCTGGACAGAGAACACCGGAGAGCTGTTTTTT. Translation gives CASSWTENTGELFF.

The chain is built from TRBV9 and TRBJ1-4, with 8 bases matching TRBD1. This CDR3 comprises 16 residues. CDR1 SGDLS and CDR2 YYNGEE come from the germline V gene. V was pared by 3 bases and J by 7 bases, with 11 bases of the junction left unmatched. The DNA for the CDR3 is TGTGCCAGCAGCGCCCCCGGGACAGGCAATGTTGAAAAACTGTTTTTT. Translated, it gives CASSAPGTGNVEKLFF.